This T cell receptor beta chain derives from a study of T cells in women clearing cervical HPV infection. Trimming cost V 5 bases and J 4 bases, with 18 bases left between them. In germline, CDR1 is SGHRS, CDR2 YFSETQ. The CDR3 is 16 amino acids. The data were produced by immunoSEQ multiplex PCR, yet TCRdb's version contains in-frame clones alone and is incomplete. Its table lists 15,000 to 20,000 clones. Concerning this clone: Read coverage stops 3 residues before the CDR3 terminus; the germline J gene supplies the remainder.

The sample taken for sequencing was blood buffy coat. The V and J genes are TRBV5-1 and TRBJ2-2; D is unclear. The clonotype originates from a woman aged 18 to 75 with a cervical HPV16 infection that either progressed to CIN3+ or cleared (not recorded which). The covered CDR3 bases are TGCGCCAGCAGTACCCGTGGCCTAAAGGGCACCGGGGAG. Translation: CASSTRGLKGTGE. The whole CDR3 sequence is CASSTRGLKGTGELFF.